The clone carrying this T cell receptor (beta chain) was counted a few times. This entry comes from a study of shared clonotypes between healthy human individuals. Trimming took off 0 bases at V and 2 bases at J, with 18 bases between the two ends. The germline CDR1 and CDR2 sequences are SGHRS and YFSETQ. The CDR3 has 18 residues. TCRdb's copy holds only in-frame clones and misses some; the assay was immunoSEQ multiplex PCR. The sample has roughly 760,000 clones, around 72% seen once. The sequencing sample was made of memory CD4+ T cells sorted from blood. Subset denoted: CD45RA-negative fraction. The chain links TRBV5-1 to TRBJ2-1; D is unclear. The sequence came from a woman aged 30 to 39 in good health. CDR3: CASSLALGRDETYNEQFF. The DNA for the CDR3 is TGCGCCAGCAGCTTGGCCCTCGGCCGAGACGAAACCTACAATGAGCAGTTCTTC.